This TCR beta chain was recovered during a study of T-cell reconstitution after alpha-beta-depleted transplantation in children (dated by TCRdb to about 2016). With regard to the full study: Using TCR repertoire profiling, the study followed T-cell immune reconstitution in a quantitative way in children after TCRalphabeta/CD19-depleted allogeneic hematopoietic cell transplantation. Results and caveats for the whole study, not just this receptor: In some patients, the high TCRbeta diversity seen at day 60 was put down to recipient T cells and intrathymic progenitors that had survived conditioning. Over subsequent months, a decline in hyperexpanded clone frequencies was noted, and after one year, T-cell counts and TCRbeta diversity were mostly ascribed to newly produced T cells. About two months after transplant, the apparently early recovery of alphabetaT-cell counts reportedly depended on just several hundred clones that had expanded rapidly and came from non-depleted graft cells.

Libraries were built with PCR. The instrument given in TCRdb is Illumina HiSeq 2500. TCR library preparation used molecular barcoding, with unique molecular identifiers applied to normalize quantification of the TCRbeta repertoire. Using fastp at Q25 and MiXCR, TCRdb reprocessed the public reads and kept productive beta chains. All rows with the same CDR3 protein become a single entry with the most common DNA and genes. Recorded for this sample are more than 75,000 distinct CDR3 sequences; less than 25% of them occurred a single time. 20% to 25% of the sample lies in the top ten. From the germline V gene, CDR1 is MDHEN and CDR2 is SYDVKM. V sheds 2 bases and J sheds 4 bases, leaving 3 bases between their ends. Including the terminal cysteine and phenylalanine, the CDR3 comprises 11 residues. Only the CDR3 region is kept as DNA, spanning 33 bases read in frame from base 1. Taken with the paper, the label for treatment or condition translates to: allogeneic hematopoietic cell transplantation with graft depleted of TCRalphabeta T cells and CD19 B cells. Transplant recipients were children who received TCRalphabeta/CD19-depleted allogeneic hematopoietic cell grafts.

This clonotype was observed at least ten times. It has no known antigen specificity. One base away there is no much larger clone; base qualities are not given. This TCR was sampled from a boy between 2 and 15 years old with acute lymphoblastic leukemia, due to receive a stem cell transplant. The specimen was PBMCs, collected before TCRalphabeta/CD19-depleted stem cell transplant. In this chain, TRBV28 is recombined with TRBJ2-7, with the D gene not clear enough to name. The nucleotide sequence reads TGTGCCAGCAGTTTAAAATACGAGCAGTACTTC. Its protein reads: CASSLKYEQYF.